A single sample gave rise to the 2 T cell receptor beta chains below, sequenced in a study of blood T cells in healthy people across ages. Together with a sample-barcoded 5' primer, a J-beta primer mix was included in a second PCR lasting about 6 to 12 cycles. TCRdb itself ran the 5' RACE reads through MiXCR, one entry per CDR3 protein. The sample lists about 1.6 million distinct CDR3 sequences, about 35% seen once, with over 9% in the top ten. Input material: blood. These TCRs come from a woman aged 25 to 45 in good health.

This clonotype occurred a few times. CDR3 region: CASSYLGGGPQETQYF. The CDR3 DNA reads TGTGCCAGCAGTTACTTGGGCGGGGGGCCCCAAGAGACCCAGTACTTC. V gene TRBV6-5 combines with J gene TRBJ2-5; 8 bases match TRBD2. The V gene's germline CDR1 is MNHEY and CDR2 SVGAGI. V was pared by 1 base and J by 1 base, with 5 bases of the junction left unmatched. The CDR3 has 16 amino acids.

A remark on this clonotype: The junction shows a germline mismatch at one end, possibly a read error. The DNA for the CDR3 is TGCGCCAGCGGCTTGGGAAGCAGGGCCATGAACACTGAAGCTTTCTTT. Translated: CASGLGSRAMNTEAFF. The chain couples TRBV5-1 to TRBJ1-1; maybe TRBD1 (5 bases). Germline CDR1 and CDR2: SGHRS and YFSETQ. The CDR3 spans 16 residues.